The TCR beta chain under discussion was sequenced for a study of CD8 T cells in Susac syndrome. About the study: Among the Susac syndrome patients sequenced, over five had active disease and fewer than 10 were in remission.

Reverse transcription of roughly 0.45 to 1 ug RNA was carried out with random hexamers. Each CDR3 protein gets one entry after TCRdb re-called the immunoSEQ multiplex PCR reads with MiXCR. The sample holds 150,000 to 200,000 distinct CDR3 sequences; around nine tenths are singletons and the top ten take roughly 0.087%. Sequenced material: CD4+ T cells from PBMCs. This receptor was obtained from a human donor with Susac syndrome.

Here the CDR3 reads CAWSRGRAGYTF. CDR3 bases: TGTGCCTGGAGTCGGGGCAGGGCAGGCTACACCTTC. The rearrangement uses TRBV30 and TRBJ1-2, with D possibly being TRBD1 (5 bases). Trimming removed 2 bases at V and 8 bases at J, with 12 bases between. The CDR3 length is 12 residues. Germline CDR1 is GTSNPN and CDR2 is SVGIG (reference sequence).